This paragraph reports one TCR beta chain. No antigen is known for it. The source of the sample is a study of vaccination and CD4 T cells after COVID-19. Study background: Post-COVID sampling occurred a median approximately 91 days after diagnosis (range 35 to 161). Overlapping spike peptides of SARS-CoV-2, HCoV-NL63, HCoV-OC43 and HCoV-229E stimulated the cells.

Cultured CD4+ T cells had their DNA profiled by the Oncomine TCR Beta short-read assay. TCRdb independently ran MiXCR on the PCR reads; one entry per CDR3 protein. The sample contains about 15,000 distinct CDR3 sequences, 53% of which appear only once. Treatment reported: roughly 11-day PBMC culture with coronavirus spike peptide pools or control peptides (ViraFEST assay). This clonotype originated in a human donor who had recovered from COVID-19. Sequencing was performed on CD4+ T cells from blood, cultured in vitro, taken before SARS-CoV-2 vaccination.

The DNA for the CDR3 is TGTGCCAGCAGCTTGGGTCTCGGAAGGGGTGTAGAGGGCTACACCTTC. This codes for CASSLGLGRGVEGYTF. This chain connects TRBV11-3 to TRBJ1-2; D may be TRBD1 (5 bases). Germline V lookup: CDR1 SGHNT, CDR2 YENEEA. The CDR3 extends over 16 amino acids. Trimming removed 3 bases at V and 8 bases at J, with 22 bases between.